This T cell receptor beta chain was found in a study of identical twins. Whole-study findings and limits: Whereas memory repertoires showed no such difference, abundant cord blood beta clonotypes carried fewer insertions.

cDNA carried unique molecular identifiers, and a universal primer site was added by template switching. A single record per CDR3 protein comes from TCRdb applying MiXCR to the 5' RACE reads. This repertoire shows about 890,000 distinct CDR3 sequences, 9% to 15% found once; its top ten account for about 1.5%. This clonotype was seen many times. Its target is unknown. CDR1 SQVTM and CDR2 ANQGSEA come from the germline V gene. CDR3 length equals 12 residues. With 6 bases removed from V and 5 bases from J, the gap between germline ends came to 11 bases. Separately, the same data were catalogued under a study of yellow fever vaccine responses in identical twins. This second study says: Reportedly, the T cell response mounted by twins to vaccine seemed partly convergent, partly personalized.

The chain recombines TRBV29-1 with TRBJ1-5, with D unclear. The TCR originated in a woman younger than 30 in good health. Sequencing was done on a sample of PBMCs. CDR3 protein: CSVAGGDQPQHF. DNA of the CDR3: TGCAGCGTGGCAGGCGGGGATCAGCCCCAGCATTTT.